Below, 27 T cell receptor beta chains from the same sample are listed, as sequenced in a study of cytomegalovirus exposure and HLA in healthy donors. The PCR was carried out with 60 Vbeta primers and 13 Jbeta primers. Produced via immunoSEQ multiplex PCR; TCRdb's table is partial and in-frame only. Of some 150,000 clones listed, approximately 80% are singletons. The specimen sequenced was PBMCs. The source is a man over 45 in good health and CMV-seropositive.

This clone has just a few counts. The chain uses TRBV25-1 and TRBJ1-6, with 10 bases that match TRBD1. This CDR3 is 17 amino acids long. With 3 bases clipped from V and 7 bases from J, the junction kept 9 bases outside the gene matches. Per the germline V gene, CDR1 is MGHDK and CDR2 is SYGVNS. CDR3 in DNA: TGTGCCAGCAGTGACCTCAGACAGGGGGCTTGGAATTCACCCCTCCACTTT. This sequence encodes CASSDLRQGAWNSPLHF.

There are a few counts of this clone. The chain has TRBV6-5 and TRBJ2-5; 9 bases map to TRBD2. Per germline, CDR1 MNHEY and CDR2 SVGAGI. With 2 bases clipped from V and 7 bases from J, the junction kept 8 bases outside the gene matches. The CDR3 is 15 amino acids. CDR3 nucleotide sequence: TGTGCCAGCAGTTACCAGGGACTAGCCGGGGGGACCCAGTACTTC. Its translation is CASSYQGLAGGTQYF.

The chain couples TRBV5-5 to TRBJ2-2, with TRBD1 identical over 10 bases. The germline gives CDR1 SGHKS, CDR2 YYEKEE (reference sequence). V trimming: 3 bases; J trimming: 6 bases; junction bases outside the gene matches: 2. The CDR3 consists of 14 residues. In nucleotides, the CDR3 is TGTGCCAGCAGCTCAGACAGGGGGCCCGGGGAGCTGTTTTTT. It is translated as CASSSDRGPGELFF.

The rearrangement links TRBV28 to TRBJ2-7; TRBD2 matches at 12 bases. Trimming cost V 2 bases and J 4 bases; bases outside gene matches: 15. The V gene's germline CDR1 is MDHEN and CDR2 SYDVKM. The length of the CDR3 is 19 residues. DNA for the CDR3: TGTGCCAGCAGTTTAAATCGACTAGCGGGGGACTCAACAAGGTACGAGCAGTACTTC. Translating it yields CASSLNRLAGDSTRYEQYF.

This chain uses TRBV5-4 with TRBJ1-6; D ambiguous. The CDR3 totals 13 residues. From germline, CDR1 is SGHNT and CDR2 YYREEE (reference sequence). Trimming removed 3 bases from V and 8 bases from J, with 9 bases in between. The CDR3 is CASSSSGDSPLHF. The CDR3 DNA follows: TGTGCCAGCAGCTCGTCGGGTGATTCACCCCTCCACTTT.

The chain carries TRBV27 and TRBJ1-1, with D possibly TRBD1 on 5 matching bases. Trimming cost V 7 bases and J 7 bases, with 10 bases left between them. This CDR3 contains 11 residues. Germline values: CDR1 MNHEY, CDR2 SMNVEV (reference sequence). CDR3: CASTQGLEAFF. DNA of the CDR3: TGTGCCAGCACCCAGGGACTTGAAGCTTTCTTT.

The chain recombines TRBV29-1 with TRBJ1-1; D gene ambiguous. This CDR3 has 12 residues. From germline, CDR1 is SQVTM and CDR2 ANQGSEA. V gave up 7 bases and J gave up 0 bases, with 9 bases separating them. The CDR3 DNA reads TGCAGCGGTCAGATGATGAACACTGAAGCTTTCTTT. Amino acid sequence: CSGQMMNTEAFF.

The chain links TRBV9 to TRBJ1-4; 9 nucleotides match TRBD1. CDR1 is SGDLS, CDR2 YYNGEE, per germline. The CDR3 loop spans 16 amino acids. With V trimmed by 4 bases and J by 8 bases, 12 bases remained unmatched. DNA of the CDR3: TGTGCCAGCAGCCCACAGGGGGCCGGAGCCCCGGAAAAACTGTTTTTT. Translated, it gives CASSPQGAGAPEKLFF.

The V gene is TRBV29-1, the J gene TRBJ2-7; possible D gene TRBD2, 6 bases. V was pared by 0 bases and J by 2 bases, with 17 bases between. Germline CDR1 reads SQVTM; CDR2 reads ANQGSEA. The length of the CDR3 is 16 residues. As DNA, the CDR3 is TGCAGCGTTGAAGATCGAACGGGACTCGGGCCCTACGAGCAGTACTTC. It encodes CSVEDRTGLGPYEQYF.

The chain combines TRBV11-2 with TRBJ2-5; TRBD2 matches at 7 bases. This CDR3 region has 15 residues. CDR1 and CDR2 from the germline V gene are SGHAT and FQNNGV. The V segment lost 5 bases and the J segment 1 base; nucleotides outside the gene matches: 7. The CDR3 sequence: CASSPVGGFQETQYF. CDR3 bases: TGTGCCAGCAGCCCCGTCGGGGGGTTCCAAGAGACCCAGTACTTC.

The chain recombines TRBV5-4 with TRBJ2-1, with D tentatively TRBD2 (6 bases). The CDR3 contains 13 residues. In germline, CDR1 is SGHNT, CDR2 YYREEE (reference sequence). V dropped 4 bases and J dropped 6 bases, with 11 bases sitting between them. The CDR3 nucleotides are TGTGCCAGCAGCCGGGACTCCCTCAATGAGCAGTTCTTC. It encodes CASSRDSLNEQFF.

V usage is TRBV5-6 and J usage is TRBJ2-7, with D possibly matching TRBD2 (5 bases). This CDR3 has 15 amino acids. The germline V gene has CDR1 SGHDT and CDR2 YYEEEE. Trimming pared 2 bases from V and 1 base from J, leaving 13 bases between. CDR3 loop: CASSLRLSVSYEQYF. The CDR3 bases are TGTGCCAGCAGCTTAAGACTTAGCGTATCCTACGAGCAGTACTTC.

V and J are TRBV2 and TRBJ1-6, with 7 bases matching TRBD1. CDR3 size: 13 residues. The germline gives CDR1 SNHLY, CDR2 FYNNEI. J was trimmed by 5 bases and V by 7 bases; bases with no gene match: 2. CDR3 nucleotides: TGTGCCAGCAAGGGACAGAATAATTCACCCCTCCACTTT. Its translation: CASKGQNNSPLHF.

The J gene is TRBJ1-2, the V gene TRBV6-5; TRBD1 agrees at 9 bases. V gave up 4 bases and J gave up 5 bases; unmatched junction bases: 8. CDR1 and CDR2 from the germline V gene are MNHEY and SVGAGI. CDR3 length equals 15 residues. CDR3 nucleotides: TGTGCCAGCAGTTTGGTCGGGACAGGGAGGTATGGCTACACCTTC. It encodes CASSLVGTGRYGYTF.

J is TRBJ1-6 and V is TRBV7-8, with TRBD1 identical over 11 bases. The CDR3 sequence is 14 residues long. The junction had 1 base not matched to a gene; V was cut back by 4 bases and J by 8 bases. CDR1 is SGHVS and CDR2 is FQNEAQ in the germline V gene. CDR3 protein: CASSWTGGDSPLHF. The CDR3 region has the DNA TGTGCCAGCAGCTGGACAGGGGGCGATTCACCCCTCCACTTT.

This clone was seen just once. The chain is built from TRBV6-5 and TRBJ1-1, with D perhaps matching TRBD1 (6 bases). V shed 6 bases and J shed 4 bases, with 15 bases lying between them. In germline, CDR1 is MNHEY, CDR2 SVGAGI. This CDR3 has 14 amino acids. Here the CDR3 DNA reads TGTGCCAGCAGGGACGAATCCAGGGGCACTGAAGCTTTCTTT. It translates to CASRDESRGTEAFF.

The rearrangement joins TRBV7-2 to TRBJ1-2, with D possibly being TRBD1 (6 bases). V shed 5 bases and J shed 4 bases, with 14 bases lying between them. Germline V gene data show CDR1 as SGHTA and CDR2 as FQGNSA. This CDR3 contains 14 residues. The CDR3 DNA reads as TGTGCCAGCAGCCCGCAGGGAGGGGGCTATGGCTACACCTTC. It yields the protein CASSPQGGGYGYTF.

The V call is TRBV9, the J call TRBJ2-1; a weak D match, TRBD2 (6 bases). Trimming took off 4 bases at V and 0 bases at J, with 23 bases between the two ends. Germline V lookup: CDR1 SGDLS, CDR2 YYNGEE. This CDR3 has 19 amino acids. CDR3 sequence reads: CASSYRPIAASDSYNEQFF. CDR3 bases: TGTGCCAGCAGCTACCGGCCTATAGCGGCCTCCGACTCCTACAATGAGCAGTTCTTC.

This chain links TRBV7-2 with TRBJ2-5, with 11 bases identical to TRBD2. V lost 1 base, J lost 5 bases, and 9 bases stayed unmatched. Germline CDR1 reads SGHTA; CDR2 reads FQGNSA. The CDR3 is made up of 17 amino acids. The CDR3 nucleotides are TGTGCCAGCAGCTTAGGGGCGGATAGCGGGGGGGCCGAGACCCAGTACTTC. It codes for CASSLGADSGGAETQYF. Using reference TRBV7-2 and TRBJ2-5 for the parts outside the CDR3, the full variable domain is GAGVSQSPSNKVTEKGKDVELRCDPISGHTALYWYRQSLGQGLEFLIYFQGNSAPDKSGLPSDRFSAERTGGSVSTLTIQRTQQEDSAVYLCASSLGADSGGAETQYFGPGTRLLVL.

The rearrangement joins TRBV5-4 to TRBJ2-1; TRBD1 might be the D (6 bases). CDR1 is SGHNT and CDR2 is YYREEE in the germline V gene (reference sequence). CDR3 size: 15 residues. V dropped 2 bases and J dropped 2 bases, with 11 bases sitting between them. CDR3: CASSFPRGAYNEQFF. CDR3 DNA: TGTGCCAGCAGCTTCCCCAGGGGAGCCTACAATGAGCAGTTCTTC.

The genes are TRBV7-9 and TRBJ1-1; tentatively, D is TRBD1 (6 bases). Trimming took off 5 bases at V and 4 bases at J, with 17 bases between the two ends. This CDR3 is built from 15 residues. Germline CDR1 is SEHNR and CDR2 is FQNEAQ (reference sequence). The CDR3 bases are TGTGCCAGCAGCCCAAGGGGGTTTTACGGCACTGAAGCTTTCTTT. The encoded protein is CASSPRGFYGTEAFF. Combining the CDR3 with reference TRBV7-9 and TRBJ1-1 gives the whole variable domain DTGVSQNPRHKITKRGQNVTFRCDPISEHNRLYWYRQTLGQGPEFLTYFQNEAQLEKSRLLSDRFSAERPKGSFSTLEIQRTEQGDSAMYLCASSPRGFYGTEAFFGQGTRLTVV.

The chain has TRBV9 and TRBJ1-2; D is unclear. Germline assignment: CDR1 SGDLS and CDR2 YYNGEE. This CDR3 has 13 amino acids. Trimming removed 5 bases from V and 4 bases from J, with 12 bases in between. The CDR3 region has the DNA TGTGCCAGCAGGGAGCTCTCCGGCTATGGCTACACCTTC. It codes for CASRELSGYGYTF.

V usage is TRBV15 and J usage is TRBJ2-1; possible D gene TRBD2, 5 bases. The germline V and J ends were trimmed by 5 bases and 3 bases, with 17 bases remaining between them. Germline CDR1 LNHNV, CDR2 YYDKDF (reference sequence). CDR3 length: 16 residues. CDR3 residues: CATSPLRGSYYNEQFF. The CDR3 bases are TGTGCCACCAGCCCCCTCAGAGGGAGTTACTACAATGAGCAGTTCTTC.

The rearrangement links TRBV5-1 to TRBJ2-1; 14 bases fit TRBD2. The CDR3 is 16 amino acids. Trimming cost V 5 bases and J 8 bases; bases outside gene matches: 9. CDR1 is SGHRS, CDR2 YFSETQ, per germline. DNA for the CDR3: TGCGCCAGCAGTAGGTGGGGGACTAGCGGGAGCGATGAGCAGTTCTTC. Translating gives CASSRWGTSGSDEQFF. Looking up the rest from reference TRBV5-1 and TRBJ2-1 gives the full variable domain: KAGVTQTPRYLIKTRGQQVTLSCSPISGHRSVSWYQQTPGQGLQFLFEYFSETQRNKGNFPGRFSGRQFSNSRSEMNVSTLELGDSALYLCASSRWGTSGSDEQFFGPGTRLTVL.

As to this clone: Germline and junction disagree at one end, which may indicate a read error. The gene calls are TRBV7-7 and TRBJ2-1; 11 nucleotides align to TRBD2. The germline CDR1 and CDR2 sequences are SSHAT and FNYEAQ (reference sequence). The CDR3 contains 15 residues. The CDR3 nucleotides are TGTGCTAGCAGCCGAGGCACTAGCGGGAGCGGTAATCAGTTCTTC. Translated, it gives CASSRGTSGSGNQFF.

The chain uses TRBV30 and TRBJ2-1; the D gene is possibly TRBD1 (5 bases). Germline V lookup: CDR1 GTSNPN, CDR2 SVGIG (reference sequence). Trimming removed 3 bases at V and 4 bases at J, with 16 bases between. The length of the CDR3 is 15 residues. DNA of the CDR3: TGTGCCTGGAGGCACCCTCTGGCAGGGTACAATGAGCAGTTCTTC. This sequence encodes CAWRHPLAGYNEQFF.

J is TRBJ1-5 and V is TRBV19; no definite D call. This CDR3 comprises 13 residues. Germline loops: CDR1 LNHDA, CDR2 SQIVND (reference sequence). The V end lost 3 bases, the J end lost 3 bases, and 6 bases lay between the germline ends. Here the CDR3 reads CASSIGFNQPQHF. The CDR3 coding sequence is TGTGCCAGTAGTATTGGCTTCAATCAGCCCCAGCATTTT.